The present T cell receptor (beta chain) was sequenced within a study of blood T cell repertoires in COVID-19. Background on the study: Material from acute and convalescent COVID-19 was sourced from the United States, Italy and Spain. From T cells, B-cell-depleted T cells, or PBMCs came the material, which was cDNA or gDNA.

The CDR3 contains 16 residues. Losses at the gene ends were 1 base for V and 3 bases for J; bases not matched to a gene: 3. Germline CDR1 and CDR2: SGHVS and FQNEAQ. TCRdb's table, derived via immunoSEQ multiplex PCR, lists solely in-frame clones and lacks some. The sample carries more than 110,000 clones, approximately 86% recorded once. The receptor comes from a human donor in a cohort sampled during active COVID-19. V gene TRBV7-8 combines with J gene TRBJ1-6, with 7 bases aligning to TRBD1. Sequenced material: peripheral blood. The CDR3 nucleotides read TGTGCCAGCAGCTTAGGAGGGGGCGGCTATAATTCACCCCTCCACTTT. Translating gives CASSLGGGGYNSPLHF.